The 28 T cell receptor beta chains below were found in one sample sequenced in a study of cytomegalovirus exposure and HLA in healthy donors. The PCR had 60 Vbeta and 13 Jbeta primers. Some clones are missing from TCRdb's copy, which holds only in-frame ones; the method was immunoSEQ multiplex PCR. The profile shows 150,000 to 200,000 clones, more than 75% of them singletons. Sequenced sample: PBMCs. Receptor source: a woman between 40 and 55 years old in good health and CMV-seronegative.

The chain uses TRBV7-9 and TRBJ2-7, with 7 bases lining up with TRBD1. CDR1 is SEHNR and CDR2 is FQNEAQ in the germline V gene (reference sequence). This CDR3 is built from 14 residues. The V gene end was trimmed by 3 bases and the J gene end by 6 bases; junction bases not matched to a gene: 8. The CDR3 is CASSFPGGSGEQYF. The CDR3 nucleotides are TGTGCCAGCAGCTTCCCAGGGGGTTCAGGCGAGCAGTACTTC.

This chain uses TRBV15 with TRBJ2-2; 9 nucleotides line up with TRBD1. The V gene end was trimmed by 2 bases and the J gene end by 7 bases; junction bases not matched to a gene: 11. CDR3 size: 17 residues. Germline CDR1 reads LNHNV; CDR2 reads YYDKDF (reference sequence). The CDR3 region is CATSRILNRGPGGELFF. CDR3 DNA sequence: TGTGCCACCAGCAGAATTCTTAACAGGGGGCCGGGCGGGGAGCTGTTTTTT.

The chain employs TRBV6-5 and TRBJ2-2; 10 bases agree with TRBD2. Germline CDR1 and CDR2: MNHEY and SVGAGI. V trimming: 2 bases; J trimming: 1 base; junction bases outside the gene matches: 1. The CDR3 consists of 16 residues. CDR3 DNA sequence: TGTGCCAGCAGTTACAGACTAGCGGGGAACACCGGGGAGCTGTTTTTT. It codes for CASSYRLAGNTGELFF.

The chain uses TRBV29-1 and TRBJ2-5, with 7 bases aligning to TRBD1. V shed 4 bases and J 5 bases; nucleotides not matched to a gene: 4. This CDR3 has 12 amino acids. Germline V gives CDR1 SQVTM, CDR2 ANQGSEA. CDR3 residues: CSVVTTGETQYF. The CDR3 coding sequence is TGCAGCGTTGTAACGACAGGGGAGACCCAGTACTTC.

V usage is TRBV7-3 and J usage is TRBJ1-1, with TRBD1 matching 9 bases. V gave up 3 bases and J gave up 7 bases; unmatched junction bases: 12. CDR3 size: 16 residues. Per the germline V gene, CDR1 is SGHTA and CDR2 is FQGTGA. The CDR3: CASSFGLTGGINEAFF. The CDR3, as DNA: TGTGCCAGCAGCTTCGGGTTGACAGGGGGAATAAATGAAGCTTTCTTT.

This sequence joins TRBV11-2 and TRBJ2-7; D might be TRBD2 (6 bases). CDR1 and CDR2 (germline): SGHAT, FQNNGV. V was clipped by 2 bases and J by 5 bases, with 13 bases between them. This CDR3 region has 14 residues. The CDR3 sequence: CASSLNWGENEQYF. DNA for the CDR3: TGTGCCAGCAGCTTAAACTGGGGGGAGAACGAGCAGTACTTC.

This clone was detected only once. The CDR3 DNA follows: TGTGCCAGCACCCGAGGGCGGGGGGTCTACAATGAGCAGTTCTTC. Its protein is CASTRGRGVYNEQFF. The chain carries TRBV11-1 and TRBJ2-1; the match to TRBD2 covers 8 bases. Looked up from germline, CDR1 is SGHAT and CDR2 is FQDESV (reference sequence). The CDR3 totals 15 residues. The junction had 8 bases not matched to a gene; V was cut back by 7 bases and J by 3 bases.

V gene TRBV6-4 combines with J gene TRBJ2-2, with a possible D match to TRBD2 (6 bases). The germline CDR1 and CDR2 sequences are MRHNA and SNTAGT. The V end lost 2 bases, the J end lost 5 bases, and 9 bases lay between the germline ends. The CDR3 runs 14 residues. CDR3: CASSDGRRTGELFF. CDR3 DNA: TGTGCCAGCAGTGACGGGAGGAGGACCGGGGAGCTGTTTTTT.

CDR3 region: CASSHVREYSNQPQHF. As DNA, the CDR3 is TGTGCCAGCAGCCACGTTCGGGAGTATAGCAATCAGCCCCAGCATTTT. V gene TRBV5-8 combines with J gene TRBJ1-5; D is undetermined. Germline CDR1 SGHTS, CDR2 YDEGEE. Trimming removed 4 bases from V and 0 bases from J, with 14 bases in between. This CDR3 has 16 amino acids. Based on the CDR3 plus reference TRBV5-8 and TRBJ1-5, the full variable domain is EAGVTQSPTHLIKTRGQQATLRCSPISGHTSVYWYQQALGLGLQFLLWYDEGEERNRGNFPPRFSGRQFPNYSSELNVNALELEDSALYLCASSHVREYSNQPQHFGDGTRLSIL.

The chain is built from TRBV27 and TRBJ2-3, with 7 bases that match TRBD2. V was pared by 3 bases and J by 3 bases, with 9 bases of the junction left unmatched. In germline, CDR1 is MNHEY, CDR2 SMNVEV (reference sequence). The CDR3 is 16 amino acids. CDR3 region: CASSFGGGGITDTQYF. As DNA, the CDR3 is TGTGCCAGCAGTTTTGGCGGGGGAGGTATAACAGATACGCAGTATTTT.

The chain links TRBV28 to TRBJ1-2; no definite D call. The CDR3 has 14 amino acids. Germline CDR1 and CDR2: MDHEN and SYDVKM. V was shortened by 6 bases and J by 2 bases, with 13 bases between the two germline ends. Here the CDR3 reads CASSPPGVNYGYTF. In DNA form, the CDR3 reads TGTGCCAGCAGCCCCCCAGGTGTCAACTATGGCTACACCTTC.

The gene calls are TRBV11-2 and TRBJ1-6, with D possibly matching TRBD1 (5 bases). The ends were cut back, 5 bases at V and 3 bases at J, with 5 bases in the middle. The CDR3 loop spans 13 amino acids. Germline CDR1 is SGHAT and CDR2 is FQNNGV. CDR3 bases: TGTGCCAGCAGCCAGGGCTATAATTCACCCCTCCACTTT. This codes for CASSQGYNSPLHF.

V and J are TRBV7-9 and TRBJ2-3; D unclear. This CDR3 has 11 residues. V was shortened by 5 bases and J by 4 bases, with 4 bases between the two germline ends. CDR1 is SEHNR, CDR2 FQNEAQ, per germline (reference sequence). CDR3 nucleotides: TGTGCCAGCAGCGAGGCAGATACGCAGTATTTT. Protein product: CASSEADTQYF.

The chain has TRBV9 and TRBJ2-1; 11 nucleotides match TRBD2. The V and J ends lost 2 bases and 0 bases, in that order; junction bases with no gene match: 4. Germline-derived CDR1 and CDR2 are SGDLS and YYNGEE. The CDR3 has 17 amino acids. CDR3 sequence (DNA): TGTGCCAGCAGCGTGAGTAGCGGGGGGGCCTCCTACAATGAGCAGTTCTTC. Its protein product is CASSVSSGGASYNEQFF.

This chain connects TRBV4-3 to TRBJ2-1; no clear D. The CDR3 has 16 amino acids. The V gene lost 0 bases and the J gene lost 0 bases, with 9 bases spanning the gap. Germline V gene sequence: CDR1 LGHNA, CDR2 YSLEER. CDR3 bases: TGCGCCAGCAGCCAAGAATTAGAGAGCTCCTACAATGAGCAGTTCTTC. Residues: CASSQELESSYNEQFF.

This chain connects TRBV5-1 to TRBJ1-1, with 7 positions matching TRBD1. Germline values: CDR1 SGHRS, CDR2 YFSETQ. Unmatched junction bases numbered 6, after V lost 4 bases and J lost 3 bases. This CDR3 spans 14 amino acids. The CDR3 region is CASSQGTAYTEAFF. The CDR3 coding sequence is TGCGCCAGCAGCCAGGGGACAGCCTACACTGAAGCTTTCTTT.

The rearrangement uses TRBV13 and TRBJ2-1; 12 bases agree with TRBD2. Germline lookup yields CDR1 PRHDT and CDR2 FYEKMQ (reference sequence). V lost 3 bases to trimming and J lost 7 bases; unmatched junction nucleotides: 13. The CDR3 extends over 18 amino acids. The CDR3 DNA follows: TGTGCCAGCAGCTTCGGCCTAGCGGGGGGGCCGATGGATAATGAGCAGTTCTTC. Protein sequence: CASSFGLAGGPMDNEQFF.

J is TRBJ2-3 and V is TRBV27, with D perhaps matching TRBD2 (5 bases). Germline CDR1 MNHEY, CDR2 SMNVEV (reference sequence). This CDR3 contains 17 residues. Trimming removed 6 bases from V and 1 base from J, with 20 bases in between. The CDR3 protein is CASSRTVGMSRTDTQYF. The CDR3 DNA reads as TGTGCCAGCAGCCGAACGGTCGGGATGTCCCGCACAGATACGCAGTATTTT.

The chain recombines TRBV4-1 with TRBJ2-7; D gene ambiguous. The ends were cut back, 1 base at V and 2 bases at J, with 21 bases in the middle. The CDR3 covers 18 residues. Germline V gene data show CDR1 as MGHRA and CDR2 as YSYEKL. The CDR3 nucleotides read TGCGCCAGCAGCCAAGGGGCCGGCCACCGTATGTTCGCCTACGAGCAGTACTTC. This gives the protein CASSQGAGHRMFAYEQYF.

The chain uses TRBV27 and TRBJ2-1; D not resolved. CDR1 is MNHEY, CDR2 SMNVEV, per germline (reference sequence). This CDR3 region has 15 residues. V was trimmed by 6 bases and J by 0 bases, leaving 12 bases between them. The CDR3 coding sequence is TGTGCCAGCAGCCCCCTGAAGAGCTCCTACAATGAGCAGTTCTTC. It codes for CASSPLKSSYNEQFF.

J is TRBJ2-1 and V is TRBV6-1, with 8 bases fitting TRBD1. The CDR3 totals 15 residues. Trimming cost V 6 bases and J 7 bases; bases outside gene matches: 11. Germline CDR1 and CDR2: MNHNS and SASEGT. The chain's CDR3 is CASRSLQTGANEQFF. CDR3 in DNA: TGTGCCAGCAGGTCACTACAGACAGGGGCTAATGAGCAGTTCTTC.

This chain connects TRBV2 to TRBJ2-2, with TRBD1 as a possible D gene (6 bases). The CDR3 loop spans 14 amino acids. Germline CDR1 reads SNHLY; CDR2 reads FYNNEI. Trimming left V 6 bases short and J 4 bases short, with 12 bases between. The CDR3 region has the DNA TGTGCCAGCAGGTGGACAGTTTTCACCGGGGAGCTGTTTTTT. It is translated as CASRWTVFTGELFF.

The V gene is TRBV9, the J gene TRBJ1-1; maybe TRBD1 (5 bases). Germline V CDR1 and CDR2: SGDLS, YYNGEE. CDR3 size: 21 residues. Trimming removed 0 bases at V and 1 base at J, with 28 bases between. The CDR3: CASSVDPSGPRFAGSNTEAFF. CDR3 in DNA: TGTGCCAGCAGCGTAGATCCATCCGGGCCGCGGTTTGCAGGGTCGAACACTGAAGCTTTCTTT.

The V call is TRBV4-3, the J call TRBJ1-4; TRBD1 agrees at 9 bases. Germline V lookup: CDR1 LGHNA, CDR2 YSLEER. V dropped 5 bases and J dropped 7; count of bases not matched to a gene: 11. The CDR3 extends over 16 amino acids. CDR3 amino acids: CASSSRPGQGSEKLFF. As DNA, the CDR3 is TGCGCCAGCAGCTCTCGACCGGGACAGGGTTCTGAAAAACTGTTTTTT.

CDR3 region: CASSIHRGQDTQYF. The CDR3 region has the DNA TGTGCCAGCAGCATCCACAGGGGGCAGGATACGCAGTATTTT. The chain joins TRBV7-2 to TRBJ2-3, with 9 bases identical to TRBD1. Germline V gene data show CDR1 as SGHTA and CDR2 as FQGNSA. Germline trimming cut 5 bases from V and 6 bases from J; bases unmatched to any gene: 6. CDR3 length: 14 amino acids.

This clone has just one count. CDR3 DNA: TGTGCCAGCAGTTCCAACGCGGGGGGGCGGCGGCTCGAGCAGTACTTC. Encoded protein: CASSSNAGGRRLEQYF. V and J are TRBV28 and TRBJ2-7; 9 positions match TRBD2. In germline, CDR1 is MDHEN, CDR2 SYDVKM. V lost 4 bases and J lost 6; bases outside the gene matches: 13. The CDR3 covers 16 residues.

The count of this clone is one. The chain joins TRBV7-2 to TRBJ1-5; D is unclear. The CDR3 sequence is 15 residues long. Looked up from germline, CDR1 is SGHTA and CDR2 is FQGNSA. V was cut by 3 bases and J by 1 base, with 10 bases left in between. This CDR3 reads CASSFSPYSNQPQHF. The CDR3, as DNA: TGTGCCAGCAGCTTTAGCCCTTACAGCAATCAGCCCCAGCATTTT.

To note about this clone: At one end the junction does not follow the germline gene, possibly because of a read error. The V gene is TRBV7-9, the J gene TRBJ2-4; 7 positions match TRBD1. Germline CDR1 reads SEHNR; CDR2 reads FQNEAQ (reference sequence). The CDR3 runs 16 residues. The CDR3 loop is CSSSLVFETGKDIQYF. The DNA for the CDR3 is TGTTCCAGCAGCCTAGTTTTTGAGACAGGGAAGGACATTCAGTACTTC.